The clone carrying this TCR beta chain was counted only a few times. Its antigen is unknown. The CDR3 is 15 residues long. V lost 4 bases to trimming and J lost 5 bases; unmatched junction nucleotides: 8. Making use of molecular barcodes, quantitative 5'-RACE generated TCR beta libraries. TCRdb processed the 5' RACE reads anew with MiXCR; each CDR3 protein has one entry. The table shows 300,000 to 400,000 distinct CDR3 sequences, with more than 9% occurring only once. The data were obtained in a study of CD8 T cells in ankylosing spondylitis. Study-wide results and limits: Clones linked to disease, bearing a CD8+ phenotype, were relatively rare in peripheral blood. Matched ankylosing spondylitis synovial fluid reportedly showed significant enrichment of disease-linked clones.

The source is a female donor with ankylosing spondylitis or in good health (not recorded which). Sequenced material: blood, either unsorted or a sorted T cell fraction (not recorded which). The J gene is TRBJ1-1, the V gene TRBV12-3 or TRBV12-4; 9 bases align to TRBD1. CDR3: CASSWDRVGWTEAFF. CDR3 sequence (DNA): TGTGCCAGCAGTTGGGACAGGGTGGGGTGGACTGAAGCTTTCTTT.